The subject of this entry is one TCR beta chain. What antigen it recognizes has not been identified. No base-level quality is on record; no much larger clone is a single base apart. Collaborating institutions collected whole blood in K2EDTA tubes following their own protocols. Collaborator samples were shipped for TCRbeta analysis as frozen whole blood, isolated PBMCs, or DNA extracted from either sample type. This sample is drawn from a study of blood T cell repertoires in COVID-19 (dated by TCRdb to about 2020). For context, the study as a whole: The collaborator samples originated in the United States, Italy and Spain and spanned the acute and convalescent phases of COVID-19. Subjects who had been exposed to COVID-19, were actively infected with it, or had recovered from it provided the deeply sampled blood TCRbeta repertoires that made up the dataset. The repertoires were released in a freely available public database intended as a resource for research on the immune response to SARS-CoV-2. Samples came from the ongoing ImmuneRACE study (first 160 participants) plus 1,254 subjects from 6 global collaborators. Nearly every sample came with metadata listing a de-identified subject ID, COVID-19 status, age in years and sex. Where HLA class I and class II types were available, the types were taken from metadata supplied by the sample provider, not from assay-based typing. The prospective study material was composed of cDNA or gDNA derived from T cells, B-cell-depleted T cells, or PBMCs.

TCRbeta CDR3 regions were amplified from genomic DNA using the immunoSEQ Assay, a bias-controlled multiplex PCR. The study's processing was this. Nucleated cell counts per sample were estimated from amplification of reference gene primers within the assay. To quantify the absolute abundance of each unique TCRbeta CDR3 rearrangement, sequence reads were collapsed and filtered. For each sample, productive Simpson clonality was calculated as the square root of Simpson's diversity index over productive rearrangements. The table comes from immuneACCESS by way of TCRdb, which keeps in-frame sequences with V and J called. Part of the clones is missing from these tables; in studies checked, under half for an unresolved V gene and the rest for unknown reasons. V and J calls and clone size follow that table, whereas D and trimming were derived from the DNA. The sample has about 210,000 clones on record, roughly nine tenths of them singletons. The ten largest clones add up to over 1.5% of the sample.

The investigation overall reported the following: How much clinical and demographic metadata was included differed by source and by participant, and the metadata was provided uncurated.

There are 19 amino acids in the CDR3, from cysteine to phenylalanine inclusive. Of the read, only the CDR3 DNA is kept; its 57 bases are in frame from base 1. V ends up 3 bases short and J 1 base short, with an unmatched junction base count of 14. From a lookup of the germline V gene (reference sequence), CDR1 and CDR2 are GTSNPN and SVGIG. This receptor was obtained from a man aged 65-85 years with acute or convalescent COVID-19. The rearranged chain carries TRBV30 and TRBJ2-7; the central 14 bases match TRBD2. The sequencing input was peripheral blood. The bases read TGTGCCTGGAGAGGTACAAGACTAGCGGGAGGGCTGCTTTCCTACGAGCAGTACTTC. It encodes CAWRGTRLAGGLLSYEQYF.